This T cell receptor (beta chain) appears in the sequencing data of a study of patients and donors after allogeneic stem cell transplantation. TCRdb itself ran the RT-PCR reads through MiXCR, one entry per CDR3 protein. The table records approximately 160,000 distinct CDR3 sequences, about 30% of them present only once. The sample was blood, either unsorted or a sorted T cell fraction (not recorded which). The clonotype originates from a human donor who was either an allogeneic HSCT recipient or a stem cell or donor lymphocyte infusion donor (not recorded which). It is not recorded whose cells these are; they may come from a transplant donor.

In DNA, the CDR3 is TGTGCCAGCTCGACTGTGTACGAGCAGTTCTTC. Translated: CASSTVYEQFF. J is TRBJ2-1 and V is TRBV6-2 or TRBV6-3; D is unclear. This CDR3 has 11 amino acids. Germline V CDR1 and CDR2: MNHEY, SVGEGT. Trimming pared 8 bases from V and 10 bases from J, leaving 12 bases between.